This T cell receptor (beta chain) stems from a study of blood T cell repertoires in COVID-19. For the study at large: The United States, Italy and Spain provided the acute and convalescent COVID-19 samples. PBMCs, B-cell-depleted T cells, or T cells were the source of the cDNA or gDNA that made up the material.

Trimming removed 6 bases from V and 6 bases from J, with 15 bases in between. The CDR3 loop spans 14 amino acids. Germline CDR1 reads SNHLY; CDR2 reads FYNNEI. Methods used by the authors: Amplification of reference gene primers provided the estimated nucleated cell counts. Generated by immunoSEQ multiplex PCR, the TCRdb table keeps only in-frame clones and is missing some. From that table come the V and J calls and clone size; the DNA was used to work out D and trimming. There are roughly 100,000 clones in the sample; around 76% occur only once, and approximately 19% lies in the top ten. This TCR derives from a woman in her sixties or seventies with acute or convalescent COVID-19. The specimen sequenced was peripheral blood. The chain joins TRBV2 to TRBJ1-5; the D gene is possibly TRBD1 (6 bases). CDR3 amino acids: CASSPGQSGQPQHF. For the CDR3, the DNA is TGTGCCAGCAGCCCTGGACAGTCGGGTCAGCCCCAGCATTTT.